The 11 T cell receptor beta chains below were found in one sample sequenced in a study of identical twins. TCRdb reanalysed the 5' RACE reads using MiXCR and keeps one entry per CDR3 protein. The top ten hold roughly 4% of the sample, which has fewer than 900,000 distinct CDR3 sequences, 21% seen once. These data were likewise used in another study, on T cells expressing NK-cell markers.

Sequenced: PBMCs. The origin of the receptors is a woman between 18 and 30 years old in good health.

V is TRBV10-3 and J is TRBJ1-4, with 8 bases fitting TRBD1. The CDR3 runs 13 residues. Germline CDR1 and CDR2: ENHRY and SYGVKD. After removal of 10 bases from V and 5 bases from J, the junction contained 6 bases not matched to a gene. CDR3 amino acids: CATRDRLNEKLFF. DNA for the CDR3: TGTGCCACCAGGGACAGGTTGAATGAAAAACTGTTTTTT.

The rearrangement uses TRBV5-6 and TRBJ2-1, with a weak D call TRBD2 (5 bases). Germline CDR1 reads SGHDT; CDR2 reads YYEEEE. The V end lost 2 bases, the J end lost 7 bases, and 13 bases lay between the germline ends. The CDR3 runs to 14 residues. CDR3 amino acids: CASSFLRARNEQFF. The DNA for the CDR3 is TGTGCCAGCAGCTTCCTGAGGGCCCGGAATGAGCAGTTCTTC.

The chain links TRBV20-1 to TRBJ2-7; 8 bases align to TRBD1. The V gene's germline CDR1 is DFQATT and CDR2 SNEGSKA (reference sequence). The CDR3 totals 15 residues. V shed 4 bases and J 0 bases; nucleotides not matched to a gene: 8. CDR3 region: CSAIHRDRHSYEQYF. The CDR3 DNA sequence: TGCAGTGCTATACACCGGGACAGGCACTCCTACGAGCAGTACTTC.

CDR3 nucleotides: TGCAGTGCTAGAGGGGAACTTGTCTACAATGAGCAGTTCTTC. Translated, it gives CSARGELVYNEQFF. This chain connects TRBV20-1 to TRBJ2-1; D not resolved. Germline assignment: CDR1 DFQATT and CDR2 SNEGSKA (reference sequence). V lost 1 base and J lost 3, with 10 bases in between. The length of the CDR3 is 14 residues.

This clonotype occurred a few times. The chain links TRBV24-1 to TRBJ2-7; tentative D call: TRBD2 (5 bases). The CDR3 contains 11 residues. Per the germline V gene, CDR1 is KGHDR and CDR2 is SFDVKD. This chain's CDR3 is CAREGGYEQYF. The CDR3 nucleotides read TGTGCGAGGGAAGGAGGTTACGAGCAGTACTTC.

This chain connects TRBV7-9 to TRBJ2-3; D unclear. This CDR3 is 16 amino acids long. Germline V gene sequence: CDR1 SEHNR, CDR2 FQNEAQ (reference sequence). V lost 1 base to trimming and J lost 0 bases, with 11 bases between them. CDR3 protein: CASSLVVTPSTDTQYF. The CDR3 DNA sequence: TGTGCCAGCAGCTTAGTCGTGACTCCTAGCACAGATACGCAGTATTTT.

Worth noting for this clonotype: The germline gene is not matched at one end of the junction; a read error may be the cause. The chain joins TRBV6-1 to TRBJ2-1; 8 nucleotides align to TRBD2. The CDR3 consists of 14 residues. Per the germline V gene, CDR1 is MNHNS and CDR2 is SASEGT. The CDR3 region is CASSEAGVNNEQFF. As DNA, the CDR3 is TGTGCCAGCAGCGAAGCGGGAGTAAACAATGAGCAGTTCTTC.

The chain employs TRBV18 and TRBJ1-1; possible D gene TRBD1, 6 bases. V lost 4 bases to trimming and J lost 8 bases, with 11 bases between them. The CDR3 has 12 amino acids. Germline V gives CDR1 KGHSH, CDR2 LQKENI. The DNA of the CDR3 is TGTGCCAGCTCACGCAATCAGGGGGAAGCTTTCTTT. Amino acids: CASSRNQGEAFF. Supplemented by reference TRBV18 and TRBJ1-1, the full variable domain reads NAGVMQNPRHLVRRRGQEARLRCSPMKGHSHVYWYRQLPEEGLKFMVYLQKENIIDESGMPKERFSAEFPKEGPSILRIQQVVRGDSAAYFCASSRNQGEAFFGQGTRLTVV.

This chain joins TRBV29-1 and TRBJ2-1, with TRBD1 as a possible D gene (6 bases). V lost 7 bases and J lost 4, with 17 bases in between. Germline V gene sequence: CDR1 SQVTM, CDR2 ANQGSEA. This CDR3 has 14 residues. The CDR3 loop reads CSAGGTTGYNEQFF. The CDR3 DNA is TGCAGCGCTGGGGGCACAACCGGTTACAATGAGCAGTTCTTC.

This chain connects TRBV10-3 to TRBJ2-7, with TRBD1 identical over 9 bases. This CDR3 contains 13 residues. V shed 8 bases, J shed 6 bases, and the junction held 8 bases outside the gene matches. CDR1 is ENHRY, CDR2 SYGVKD, per germline. As DNA, the CDR3 is TGTGCCATCGAACCGGGACAGGGCGGCGAGCAGTACTTC. Its translation is CAIEPGQGGEQYF.

The chain carries TRBV12-3 or TRBV12-4 and TRBJ1-3; D is unresolved. V lost 4 bases and J lost 3, with 7 bases in between. This CDR3 spans 13 amino acids. CDR3 region: CASSSLRGNTIYF. CDR3 bases: TGTGCCAGCAGTTCCCTACGTGGAAACACCATATATTTT.